These 26 T cell receptor beta chains originate from one sample sequenced in a study of blood T cell repertoires in COVID-19. Assay: immunoSEQ multiplex PCR; the TCRdb copy retains only in-frame clones and omits some. The sample has fewer than 250,000 clones; around nine tenths are singletons. The sequencing sample was made of peripheral blood. The receptor set was obtained from a woman aged 55-69 years who had recovered from COVID-19.

The DNA for the CDR3 is TGTGCTACCACCCTGGGAGGACCCTACAATGAGCAGTTCTTC. This gives the protein CATTLGGPYNEQFF. The chain carries TRBV2 and TRBJ2-1; a weak D match, TRBD2 (6 bases). The CDR3 has 14 residues. Germline V gene data show CDR1 as SNHLY and CDR2 as FYNNEI.

V is TRBV7-6 and J is TRBJ2-1; D is uncertain. Germline CDR1 and CDR2: SGHVS and FNYEAQ. The CDR3 has 11 residues. V was clipped by 5 bases and J by 7 bases, with 6 bases between them. DNA for the CDR3: TGTGCCAGCAGCCCCTCGAATGAGCAGTTCTTC. Residues: CASSPSNEQFF.

V and J are TRBV2 and TRBJ1-5; D possibly corresponds to TRBD1 (5 bases). Looked up from germline, CDR1 is SNHLY and CDR2 is FYNNEI. V dropped 7 bases and J dropped 3 bases, with 7 bases sitting between them. The CDR3 runs 12 residues. As DNA, the CDR3 is TGTGCCAGCATGACAGCCAATCAGCCCCAGCATTTT. Protein sequence: CASMTANQPQHF.

This rearrangement joins TRBV5-4 to TRBJ1-1; D might be TRBD1 (5 bases). The CDR3 loop spans 15 amino acids. V lost 4 bases and J lost 6, with 19 bases in between. CDR1 is SGHNT, CDR2 YYREEE, per germline (reference sequence). The CDR3 loop is CASSARFRESSEAFF. In nucleotides, the CDR3 is TGTGCCAGCAGCGCACGCTTCAGGGAATCCTCTGAAGCTTTCTTT.

This clone has a count of ten or more. This sequence joins TRBV11-3 and TRBJ2-3; possibly TRBD2 for D (7 bases). CDR1 and CDR2 from the germline V gene are SGHNT and YENEEA. Trimming removed 5 bases at V and 7 bases at J, with 19 bases between. CDR3 length: 15 amino acids. CDR3 residues: CASSPFAGAPNTQYF. The CDR3 nucleotides are TGTGCCAGCAGCCCCTTTGCGGGGGCGCCGAATACGCAGTATTTT.

The chain combines TRBV19 with TRBJ1-5; 7 positions agree with TRBD1. Per germline, CDR1 LNHDA and CDR2 SQIVND (reference sequence). V gave up 4 bases and J gave up 0 bases; unmatched junction bases: 3. CDR3 length: 15 residues. The CDR3 DNA sequence: TGTGCCAGTAGTAAGGCAGGGGGTAGCAATCAGCCCCAGCATTTT. This encodes CASSKAGGSNQPQHF.

This clone appeared a single time. The chain joins TRBV6-1 to TRBJ2-5, with 12 bases lining up with TRBD2. The CDR3 is 17 residues long. The V and J ends lost 4 bases and 5 bases, in that order; junction bases with no gene match: 11. CDR1 and CDR2 from the germline V gene are MNHNS and SASEGT. The CDR3 bases are TGTGCCAGCAGTGGCCAAATGACTAGCGGGGGCCGGGAGACCCAGTACTTC. Translated: CASSGQMTSGGRETQYF.

This clone was seen many times. The gene calls are TRBV11-3 and TRBJ2-2; the D gene is possibly TRBD1 (6 bases). Between the trimmed V and J ends, which lost 5 bases and 1 base, there was a span of 11 bases. This CDR3 is built from 15 residues. CDR1 is SGHNT, CDR2 YENEEA, per germline. CDR3 protein: CASSRTGLNTGELFF. In DNA, the CDR3 is TGTGCCAGCAGCCGAACAGGGCTGAACACCGGGGAGCTGTTTTTT.

The chain employs TRBV11-2 and TRBJ1-5; D perhaps matches TRBD1 (6 bases). This CDR3 is built from 17 residues. CDR1 is SGHAT and CDR2 is FQNNGV in the germline V gene. V shed 5 bases and J shed 6 bases, with 23 bases lying between them. The CDR3 bases are TGTGCCAGCAGCGAACTCCGTAGTGGGGGCATCGGTCAGCCCCAGCATTTT. Translating gives CASSELRSGGIGQPQHF.

This clone was recorded a few times. The rearrangement uses TRBV6-6 and TRBJ2-1, with TRBD2 identical over 8 bases. Germline V gene lookup returns CDR1 MNHNY and CDR2 SVGAGI (reference sequence). This CDR3 spans 14 amino acids. Germline trimming cut 8 bases from V and 4 bases from J; bases unmatched to any gene: 7. The CDR3 loop reads CASGSGGDYNEQFF. The CDR3 DNA reads TGTGCCAGCGGAAGCGGGGGCGATTACAATGAGCAGTTCTTC.

The V call is TRBV29-1, the J call TRBJ2-3; 7 bases are a match to TRBD1. With V trimmed by 8 bases and J by 4 bases, 6 bases remained unmatched. This CDR3 has 12 residues. The V gene's germline CDR1 is SQVTM and CDR2 ANQGSEA. CDR3 nucleotides: TGCAGCACTTTAGGACAGGCAGATACGCAGTATTTT. Translating it yields CSTLGQADTQYF.

This clone was detected a few times. This chain joins TRBV7-3 and TRBJ2-2; D gene ambiguous. Trimming pared 2 bases from V and 5 bases from J, leaving 15 bases between. This CDR3 comprises 16 residues. Germline assignment: CDR1 SGHTA and CDR2 FQGTGA. This CDR3 is CASSLVSSVETGELFF. The CDR3 DNA sequence: TGTGCCAGCAGCTTAGTCTCATCGGTGGAGACCGGGGAGCTGTTTTTT. The variable domain in full, completed from reference TRBV7-3 and TRBJ2-2, reads GAGVSQTPSNKVTEKGKYVELRCDPISGHTALYWYRQSLGQGPEFLIYFQGTGAADDSGLPNDRFFAVRPEGSVSTLKIQRTERGDSAVYLCASSLVSSVETGELFFGEGSRLTVL.

This chain joins TRBV18 and TRBJ1-5; D unclear. The V gene's germline CDR1 is KGHSH and CDR2 LQKENI. Trimming shortened V by 2 bases and J by 0 bases, and 8 bases separated the two germline ends. The CDR3 is 15 amino acids. CDR3 nucleotide sequence: TGTGCCAGCTCACCAGGGCATCTTAGCAATCAGCCCCAGCATTTT. Translating it yields CASSPGHLSNQPQHF.

CDR3 loop: CASSGTLSGEQFF. The CDR3 nucleotides read TGTGCCAGTTCCGGGACATTGTCCGGTGAGCAGTTCTTC. This chain uses TRBV19 with TRBJ2-1; the D gene is possibly TRBD1 (6 bases). From germline, CDR1 is LNHDA and CDR2 SQIVND (reference sequence). Trimming shortened V by 8 bases and J by 9 bases, and 17 bases separated the two germline ends. The CDR3 sequence is 13 residues long.

The rearrangement uses TRBV6-1 and TRBJ1-5; unclear D gene. The CDR3 length is 15 residues. Germline V gene sequence: CDR1 MNHNS, CDR2 SASEGT. The V end was cut by 5 bases, the J end by 0 bases, with 11 bases between. The CDR3 sequence is CASSRYRPSNQPQHF. CDR3 bases: TGTGCCAGCAGTCGTTACAGACCTAGCAATCAGCCCCAGCATTTT.

This clone was seen once. CDR3 nucleotides: TGCGCCAGCAGCTACGGGAACAGCCTAACTCAAGAGACCCAGTACTTC. Residues: CASSYGNSLTQETQYF. The chain carries TRBV5-1 and TRBJ2-5; possibly TRBD2 for D (5 bases). CDR3 length equals 16 residues. Germline assignment: CDR1 SGHRS and CDR2 YFSETQ. V was cut by 3 bases and J by 2 bases, with 17 bases left in between.

This chain connects TRBV10-3 to TRBJ1-1; D is possibly TRBD1 (5 bases). Germline V lookup: CDR1 ENHRY, CDR2 SYGVKD. The CDR3 has 13 residues. With 6 bases removed from V and 7 bases from J, the gap between germline ends came to 15 bases. CDR3 region: CAISRTQGREAFF. The CDR3 DNA follows: TGTGCCATCAGCCGTACTCAGGGCCGTGAAGCTTTCTTT.

This chain links TRBV10-3 with TRBJ1-6; D unclear. CDR3 size: 10 residues. V was trimmed by 11 bases and J by 6 bases, leaving 5 bases between them. CDR1 is ENHRY and CDR2 is SYGVKD in the germline V gene. The CDR3 loop is CASGNSPLHF. CDR3 in DNA: TGTGCCTCGGGTAATTCACCCCTCCACTTT.

This chain joins TRBV5-1 and TRBJ2-5, with 8 positions matching TRBD2. The CDR3 sequence is 17 residues long. Germline CDR1 SGHRS, CDR2 YFSETQ. The V gene end was trimmed by 7 bases and the J gene end by 5 bases; junction bases not matched to a gene: 19. The CDR3 DNA follows: TGCGCCAGCTCCCTATTTTCGCGGGGACTAGGGGGTGAGACCCAGTACTTC. This gives the protein CASSLFSRGLGGETQYF.

This chain uses TRBV5-1 with TRBJ1-5; tentative D call: TRBD1 (6 bases). This CDR3 contains 14 residues. V was shortened by 0 bases and J by 6 bases, with 10 bases between the two germline ends. The V gene's germline CDR1 is SGHRS and CDR2 YFSETQ. The CDR3 DNA follows: TGCGCCAGCAGCTTGGTCGCAGGGGCTCAGCCCCAGCATTTT. Protein sequence: CASSLVAGAQPQHF.

This chain links TRBV12-3 or TRBV12-4 with TRBJ1-2; a possible D gene is TRBD1 (6 bases). The CDR3 sequence is 13 residues long. V lost 3 bases to trimming and J lost 6 bases, with 11 bases between them. Here the CDR3 reads CASSFGAGDGYTF. Written as DNA, the CDR3 is TGTGCCAGCAGTTTTGGGGCAGGGGATGGCTACACCTTC.

V and J are TRBV3-1 (or the pseudogene TRBV3-2) and TRBJ1-3, with D unclear. Trimming removed 2 bases from V and 9 bases from J, with 14 bases in between. The CDR3 sequence is 14 residues long. The germline V gene has CDR1 LGHDT and CDR2 YNNKEL (reference sequence). CDR3 DNA sequence: TGTGCCAGCAGCCAACTCCTGAAAGGAGGCACCATATATTTT. Translation gives CASSQLLKGGTIYF.

The V call is TRBV13, the J call TRBJ2-7; D might be TRBD1 (5 bases). The germline V gene encodes CDR1 PRHDT and CDR2 FYEKMQ (reference sequence). This CDR3 has 14 residues. The ends were cut back, 6 bases at V and 3 bases at J, with 15 bases in the middle. In DNA form, the CDR3 reads TGTGCCAGCAGAATGATGGGCAGGGACTACGAGCAGTACTTC. Its protein is CASRMMGRDYEQYF.

This clone occurred once. Other DNA sequences in this specimen translate into the identical CDR3. This chain connects TRBV19 to TRBJ2-3, with D maybe TRBD1 (6 bases). The germline gives CDR1 LNHDA, CDR2 SQIVND (reference sequence). Trimming pared 3 bases from V and 0 bases from J, leaving 10 bases between. The CDR3 has 15 amino acids. As DNA, the CDR3 is TGTGCCAGTAGTATTACCAGGGGTAGCACAGATACGCAGTATTTT. It translates to CASSITRGSTDTQYF.

The V gene is TRBV27, the J gene TRBJ1-5, with TRBD1 matching 9 bases. The CDR3 loop spans 12 amino acids. J gave up 5 bases and V 10 bases, and 3 bases lay outside the gene matches. The germline V gene encodes CDR1 MNHEY and CDR2 SMNVEV (reference sequence). CDR3 sequence (DNA): TGTGCCACCGGGACAGGGCATCAGCCCCAGCATTTT. Amino acids: CATGTGHQPQHF.

The J gene is TRBJ2-1, the V gene TRBV2, with TRBD2 matching over 8 bases. Germline loops: CDR1 SNHLY, CDR2 FYNNEI. The trim removed 7 bases at V and 0 bases at J, leaving 2 bases unmatched. There are 14 residues in the CDR3. The CDR3 DNA reads as TGTGCCAGCATCGGGGGGGCCTCCTACAATGAGCAGTTCTTC. Its protein product is CASIGGASYNEQFF.